These 29 T cell receptor beta chains were all obtained from the same sample, sequenced in a study of blood T cells in healthy people across ages. The second PCR ran about 6 to 12 cycles with a sample-barcoded 5' primer and J-beta primers. TCRdb re-called the 5' RACE reads through MiXCR, storing one row per CDR3 protein. This table has around 900,000 distinct CDR3 sequences, around 28% appearing once. Sequencing was done on a sample of blood. These TCRs come from a woman at least 80 years old in good health.

V and J are TRBV18 and TRBJ2-3; D uncertain. Between the trimmed V and J ends, which lost 3 bases and 6 bases, there was a span of 7 bases. CDR1 is KGHSH, CDR2 LQKENI, per germline. There are 12 residues in the CDR3. The CDR3 nucleotides are TGTGCCAGCTCACCCTCCTGGGATACGCAGTATTTT. It encodes CASSPSWDTQYF.

With regard to this clonotype: A clone one base away is much larger, so this may be a read error. This chain joins TRBV18 and TRBJ2-1, with D possibly being TRBD1 or TRBD2 (6 bases each). CDR3 length: 16 residues. CDR1 and CDR2 (germline): KGHSH, LQKENI. CDR3 nucleotides: TGTACCAGCTCACCGCCCGGGGGCCGGGTCTACAATGAGCAGTTCTTC. Translated: CTSSPPGGRVYNEQFF.

This clonotype was detected ten times or more. The V gene is TRBV10-3, the J gene TRBJ2-7, with 11 bases identical to TRBD2. The germline V gene has CDR1 ENHRY and CDR2 SYGVKD. V shed 2 bases and J 6 bases; nucleotides not matched to a gene: 15. The CDR3 has 18 amino acids. The CDR3 is CAISERAALGLAVTEQYF. DNA of the CDR3: TGTGCCATCAGTGAGCGGGCAGCCCTGGGACTAGCGGTAACCGAGCAGTACTTC.

DNA of the CDR3: TGTGCCAGCAGTCCGCAGAGGTATACCGGGGAGCTGTTTTTT. Translated: CASSPQRYTGELFF. This chain connects TRBV12-3 or TRBV12-4 to TRBJ2-2; no definite D call. V was cut by 5 bases and J by 5 bases, with 12 bases left in between. This CDR3 comprises 14 residues.

This clonotype was detected once. A much larger clone is a single base away; this may be a read error. This sequence joins TRBV7-2 and TRBJ1-2, with 7 positions matching TRBD1. This CDR3 contains 15 residues. CDR1 is SGHTA and CDR2 is FQGNSA in the germline V gene. The CDR3 spells CASSLDRDPNYGHTF. The DNA for the CDR3 is TGTGCCAGCAGCCTCGACAGGGACCCCAACTATGGCCACACCTTC.

This chain uses TRBV6-1 with TRBJ1-2, with D possibly matching TRBD1 (5 bases). This CDR3 comprises 14 residues. V lost 2 bases to trimming and J lost 4 bases, with 11 bases between them. Germline V lookup: CDR1 MNHNS, CDR2 SASEGT. CDR3 residues: CASSENGGLYGYTF. CDR3 nucleotides: TGTGCCAGCAGTGAAAACGGGGGACTCTATGGCTACACCTTC.

This clonotype has more than one count but fewer than ten. The junction shows a germline mismatch at one end, possibly a read error. The J gene is TRBJ2-7, the V gene TRBV5-4, with 10 bases matching TRBD1. With the DNA end fitting TRBJ2-5 better, the J assignment may be wrong. This CDR3 region has 14 residues. Germline V lookup: CDR1 SGHNT, CDR2 YYREEE (reference sequence). The CDR3 region is CVSSKDRGLETQYF. The CDR3 DNA follows: TGTGTCAGCAGCAAAGACAGGGGGCTGGAGACCCAGTACTTC.

V is TRBV4-2 and J is TRBJ1-2; tentative D call: TRBD1 (5 bases). V lost 4 bases, J lost 13 bases, and 31 bases lay in between. The germline V gene has CDR1 LGHNA and CDR2 YNFKEQ. CDR3 length: 17 residues. CDR3 sequence: CASSPLGAVVFNYGCTF. The CDR3 coding sequence is TGTGCCAGCAGCCCCTTAGGGGCAGTCGTCTTTAACTATGGTTGCACCTTC.

Turning to this clonotype: This sequence may be a read error, since a much larger clone differs from it by one base. This chain uses TRBV6-5 with TRBJ1-1; 8 bases map to TRBD1. The length of the CDR3 is 14 residues. The germline V gene has CDR1 MNHEY and CDR2 SVGAGI. CDR3 residues: CTSRRTGFDTEAFF. DNA for the CDR3: TGTACCAGCAGAAGGACAGGGTTTGACACTGAAGCTTTCTTT.

In its sample, this clonotype was seen many times. This chain links TRBV7-9 with TRBJ1-2; D not certain. This CDR3 is 14 amino acids long. V was pared by 5 bases and J by 0 bases, with 10 bases between. Germline CDR1 is SEHNR and CDR2 is FQNEAQ (reference sequence). The DNA of the CDR3 is TGTGCCAGCAGCCTCGACACAGCTAACTATGGCTACACCTTC. As protein: CASSLDTANYGYTF.

This clonotype was detected ten times or more. The CDR3 sequence: CATSRDGQGEQYF. CDR3 coding DNA: TGTGCCACCAGCAGGGATGGACAGGGCGAGCAGTACTTC. The chain recombines TRBV15 with TRBJ2-7, with 8 bases lining up with TRBD1. Trimming removed 3 bases from V and 6 bases from J; junction bases left unmatched: 4. Germline values: CDR1 LNHNV, CDR2 YYDKDF (reference sequence). The CDR3 is 13 residues long. The full variable domain, its missing parts supplied by reference TRBV15 and TRBJ2-7, is DAMVIQNPRYQVTQFGKPVTLSCSQTLNHNVMYWYQQKSSQAPKLLFHYYDKDFNNEADTPDNFQSRRPNTSFCFLDIRSPGLGDTAMYLCATSRDGQGEQYFGPGTRLTVT.

This clonotype showed up just a few times. The chain uses TRBV12-3 or TRBV12-4 and TRBJ1-5; D gene uncertain. The CDR3 covers 15 residues. Trimming removed 3 bases from V and 7 bases from J, with 16 bases in between. The DNA for the CDR3 is TGTGCCAGCAGTTTTTCTGGAAACCGGGAACAGCCCCAGCATTTT. This encodes CASSFSGNREQPQHF.

This clonotype was detected ten times or more. With a much larger clone just one base away, this may be a read error. V usage is TRBV9 and J usage is TRBJ2-1; 8 nucleotides line up with TRBD2. The germline V gene encodes CDR1 SGDLS and CDR2 YYNGEE. The trim removed 0 bases at V and 2 bases at J, leaving 1 base unmatched. The CDR3 runs to 15 residues. CDR3 DNA sequence: TGTGCCAGCAGCGTAGACGGGGGGGCCTACAATGAGCAGTTCTTC. It encodes CASSVDGGAYNEQFF.

This clonotype was observed a few times. This chain uses TRBV7-9 with TRBJ1-1, with D possibly being TRBD1 (5 bases). Germline V gene lookup returns CDR1 SEHNR and CDR2 FQNEAQ (reference sequence). V gave up 7 bases and J gave up 0 bases, with 12 bases separating them. The CDR3 contains 14 residues. Here the CDR3 reads CASTPGTVNTEAFF. As DNA, the CDR3 is TGTGCCAGCACCCCGGGGACTGTGAACACTGAAGCTTTCTTT.

This chain uses TRBV24-1 with TRBJ1-5; D may be TRBD1 (5 bases). The CDR3 covers 13 residues. Germline-derived CDR1 and CDR2 are KGHDR and SFDVKD. The V end was cut by 11 bases, the J end by 7 bases, with 17 bases between. The CDR3 is CAKDNNGEQPQHF. In DNA, the CDR3 is TGTGCCAAGGACAATAACGGAGAGCAGCCCCAGCATTTT.

The V gene is TRBV9, the J gene TRBJ1-1; no firm D call. Between the trimmed V and J ends, which lost 0 bases and 3 bases, there was a span of 6 bases. This CDR3 is 13 amino acids long. From germline, CDR1 is SGDLS and CDR2 YYNGEE. CDR3 nucleotide sequence: TGTGCCAGCAGCGTAGGTGGGGACACTGAAGCTTTCTTT. Protein sequence: CASSVGGDTEAFF.

This clonotype has at least ten counts. One end of the junction does not line up with germline, which may come from a read error. This rearrangement joins TRBV7-2 to TRBJ2-5; perhaps D is TRBD1 or TRBD2 (5 bases each). This CDR3 has 16 residues. Germline CDR1 reads SGHTA; CDR2 reads FQGNSA. The CDR3 coding sequence is TGTGCCAGCAGCCCGACGTGGCCGGGGCCCTCGGAGAGCCAGTACTTC. It is translated as CASSPTWPGPSESQYF.

This clonotype has at least ten counts. The chain has TRBV15 and TRBJ1-2, with TRBD1 matching over 8 bases. Germline-derived CDR1 and CDR2 are LNHNV and YYDKDF (reference sequence). Trimming removed 0 bases from V and 7 bases from J; junction bases left unmatched: 7. The CDR3 is 15 amino acids. In DNA, the CDR3 is TGTGCCACCAGCAGAGATCGAGACAGGGGACGTGGCTACACCTTC. Amino acid sequence: CATSRDRDRGRGYTF.

This clonotype showed up just a few times. V and J are TRBV6-2 or TRBV6-3 and TRBJ2-2; weak D call: TRBD2 (5 bases). Germline V lookup: CDR1 MNHEY, CDR2 SVGEGT. V lost 6 bases and J lost 6, with 23 bases in between. The CDR3 has 17 amino acids. CDR3 nucleotides: TGTGCCAGCAGCCACCCGGCAGGAGGCCATTATGCCGGGGAGCTGTTTTTT. It specifies CASSHPAGGHYAGELFF.

The rearrangement links TRBV29-1 to TRBJ1-2; no clear D. Germline assignment: CDR1 SQVTM and CDR2 ANQGSEA. CDR3 size: 12 residues. V lost 3 bases to trimming and J lost 5 bases, with 10 bases between them. In nucleotides, the CDR3 is TGCAGCGTTGATAGCAGGTCGTATGGCTACACCTTC. This codes for CSVDSRSYGYTF.

This clonotype appeared many times. The gene calls are TRBV27 and TRBJ1-2; the match to TRBD1 covers 8 bases. V was clipped by 9 bases and J by 4 bases; unmatched bases: 13. Germline V gives CDR1 MNHEY, CDR2 SMNVEV (reference sequence). The CDR3 spans 15 residues. CDR3 amino acids: CASSDRAGGVYGYTF. The DNA of the CDR3 is TGTGCCAGTTCGGACAGGGCCGGCGGGGTCTATGGCTACACCTTC.

The rearrangement uses TRBV6-6 and TRBJ1-3, with D tentatively TRBD1 (5 bases). The V gene's germline CDR1 is MNHNY and CDR2 SVGAGI (reference sequence). Trimming left V 6 bases short and J 1 base short, with 16 bases between. The CDR3 is 16 residues long. CDR3 in amino acids: CASSQTGFKSGNTIYF. DNA for the CDR3: TGTGCCAGCAGCCAAACAGGATTCAAGTCTGGAAACACCATATATTTT.

This chain links TRBV30 with TRBJ2-1, with a tentative D call TRBD1 (6 bases). V lost 1 base to trimming and J lost 3 bases, with 7 bases between them. Germline assignment: CDR1 GTSNPN and CDR2 SVGIG (reference sequence). This CDR3 has 13 amino acids. The CDR3: CAWSGGHYNEQFF. The CDR3, as DNA: TGTGCCTGGAGTGGGGGACACTACAATGAGCAGTTCTTC.

This clonotype appeared a single time. This rearrangement joins TRBV19 to TRBJ2-1; TRBD1 might be the D (5 bases). Germline-derived CDR1 and CDR2 are LNHDA and SQIVND (reference sequence). V lost 3 bases and J 7 bases, leaving 10 bases between the germline ends. This CDR3 region has 13 residues. The CDR3 region has the DNA TGTGCCAGTAGTATTCAGGGTTGGAATGAGCAGTTCTTC. This translates into CASSIQGWNEQFF.

There are a few counts of this clonotype. At one boundary the junction diverges from the germline segment, which might be a read error. The chain joins TRBV5-1 to TRBJ2-4; D uncertain. From germline, CDR1 is SGHRS and CDR2 YFSETQ. The CDR3 is made up of 16 amino acids. The CDR3 DNA sequence: TGCGCCAGCAGCTTGGAGACATCCTTAGCCGAAAACATTCAGTACTTC. Translated: CASSLETSLAENIQYF.

There are many counts of this clonotype. The rearrangement joins TRBV20-1 to TRBJ2-5; 10 nucleotides agree with TRBD2. This CDR3 is 14 amino acids long. Germline-derived CDR1 and CDR2 are DFQATT and SNEGSKA (reference sequence). The J segment lost 5 bases and the V segment lost 3 bases, leaving 6 bases of the junction unmatched. The CDR3, as DNA: TGCAGTGCTAGGGGAGCGGGGGGGCAGGAGACCCAGTACTTC. Protein product: CSARGAGGQETQYF.

Regarding this clonotype: One base away lies a much larger clone, so this may be a sequencing read error. The gene calls are TRBV19 and TRBJ2-1; 10 bases map to TRBD2. Germline V CDR1 and CDR2: LNHDA, SQIVND (reference sequence). This CDR3 contains 15 residues. CDR3 sequence reads: CACSPQRGGSYEQFF. The CDR3 DNA reads as TGTGCCTGTAGTCCCCAGCGGGGGGGCAGTTATGAGCAGTTCTTC.

The gene calls are TRBV21-1 and TRBJ1-2. TRBV21-1 is shown as a pseudogene. The CDR3 runs 15 residues. The CDR3: CASSKVGPYPGGYTF. The CDR3, as DNA: TGTGCCAGCAGCAAAGTAGGGCCATACCCAGGTGGCTACACCTTC.

With regard to this clonotype: With a much larger clone just one base away, this may be a read error. The chain employs TRBV7-9 and TRBJ2-1; 10 bases are shared with TRBD2. The CDR3 loop spans 16 amino acids. Trimming took 4 bases from V and 15 from J; bases not matched to a gene: 18. Germline loops: CDR1 SEHNR, CDR2 FQNEAQ (reference sequence). This CDR3 reads CASSSTGTSELQGWFF. The CDR3 DNA is TGTGCCAGCAGCTCAACCGGGACTAGCGAACTTCAAGGATGGTTCTTC.